These 2 T cell receptor beta chains were all obtained from the same sample, sequenced in a study of beta chain features in type 1 diabetes. Investigators reverse transcribed all isolated RNA, so they sequenced expressed TCRB transcripts. Some clones are missing from TCRdb's copy, which holds only in-frame ones; the method was immunoSEQ multiplex PCR. The sample contains about 290,000 clones, 7.5% to 9.5% of which appear only once. Sequenced material: central memory CD4+ T cells from blood. Every receptor here comes from a woman between 18 and 29 years old in good health.

This clone showed up just a few times. The chain uses TRBV6-5 and TRBJ2-5; D is undetermined. The CDR3 is made up of 15 amino acids. The V gene lost 3 bases and the J gene lost 1 base, with 12 bases spanning the gap. Germline CDR1 MNHEY, CDR2 SVGAGI. CDR3 coding DNA: TGTGCCAGCAGTTATTCGGCCAAGTTCCAAGAGACCCAGTACTTC. It codes for CASSYSAKFQETQYF.

This chain connects TRBV10-3 to TRBJ2-1; 12 nucleotides match TRBD2. CDR3 length equals 14 residues. Germline V gives CDR1 ENHRY, CDR2 SYGVKD. The J segment lost 5 bases and the V segment lost 5 bases, leaving 1 base of the junction unmatched. CDR3 region: CAISRLAGDNEQFF. The CDR3 nucleotides are TGTGCCATCAGTCGACTAGCGGGAGACAATGAGCAGTTCTTC.